This T cell receptor (beta chain) derives from a study of T cell responses to AZD1222 COVID-19 vaccine. General study points: Of spike-specific TCRs, nearly half reportedly target regions left unmutated in variants.

Trimming took 0 bases from V and 7 from J; bases not matched to a gene: 5. Germline V gene lookup returns CDR1 SGHRS and CDR2 YFSETQ. The CDR3 consists of 16 residues. On this clone itself: The antigen remains unidentified.

Clones were sequenced by immunoSEQ multiplex PCR, and TCRdb holds only the in-frame ones, with some missing. The sample records some 97,000 clones, 80% to 90% being singletons. This chain connects TRBV5-1 to TRBJ1-6, with 9 positions matching TRBD1. The clonotype originates from an adult in good health. Sequencing used peripheral blood, obtained on day 0 of AZD1222 vaccination. The DNA of the CDR3 is TGCGCCAGCAGCTTGGCCTCGGACAGGGGAAATTCACCCCTCCACTTT. It specifies CASSLASDRGNSPLHF.